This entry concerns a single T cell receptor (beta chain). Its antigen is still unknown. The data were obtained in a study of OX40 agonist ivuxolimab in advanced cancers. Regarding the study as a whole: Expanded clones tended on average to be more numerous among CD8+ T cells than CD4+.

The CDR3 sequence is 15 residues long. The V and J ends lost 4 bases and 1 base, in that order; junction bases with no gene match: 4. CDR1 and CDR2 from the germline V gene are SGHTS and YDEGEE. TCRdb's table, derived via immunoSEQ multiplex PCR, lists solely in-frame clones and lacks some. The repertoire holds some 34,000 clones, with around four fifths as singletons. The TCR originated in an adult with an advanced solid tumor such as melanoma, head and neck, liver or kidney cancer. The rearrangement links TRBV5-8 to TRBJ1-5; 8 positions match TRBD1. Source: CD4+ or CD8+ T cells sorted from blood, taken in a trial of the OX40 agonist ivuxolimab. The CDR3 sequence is CASSVQGVSNQPQHF. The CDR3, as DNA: TGTGCCAGCAGCGTACAGGGGGTAAGCAATCAGCCCCAGCATTTT.